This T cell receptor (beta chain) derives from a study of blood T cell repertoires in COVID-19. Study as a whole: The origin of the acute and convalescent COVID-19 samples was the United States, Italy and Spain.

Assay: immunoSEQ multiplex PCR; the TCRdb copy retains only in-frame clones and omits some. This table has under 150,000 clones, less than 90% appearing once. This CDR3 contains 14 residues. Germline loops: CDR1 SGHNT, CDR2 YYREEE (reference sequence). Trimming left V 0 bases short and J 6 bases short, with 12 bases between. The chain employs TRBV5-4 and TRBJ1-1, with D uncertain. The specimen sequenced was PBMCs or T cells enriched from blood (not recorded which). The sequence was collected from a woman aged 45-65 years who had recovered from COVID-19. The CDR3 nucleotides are TGTGCCAGCAGCTTGGCCTCGACCGAGGCTGAAGCTTTCTTT. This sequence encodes CASSLASTEAEAFF.